A selection of T cell receptor beta chains follows, all from one sample in a study of blood T cell repertoires in COVID-19. Generated by immunoSEQ multiplex PCR, the TCRdb table keeps only in-frame clones and is missing some. Of about 91,000 clones listed, approximately 77% are singletons. The sample was peripheral blood. The receptors derive from an elderly woman with acute or convalescent COVID-19. Both conserved end residues are trimmed from each CDR3.

v_call	j_call	cdr3_aa
TRBV10-3	TRBJ1-4	AISDSEALNEKLF
TRBV7-7	TRBJ1-4	ASSSTQGANEKLF
TRBV27	TRBJ2-7	ASSSPGLASYEQY
TRBV30	TRBJ2-3	AWSPPRLLSTDTQY
TRBV7-2	TRBJ1-6	ASSWTGGYNSPLH
TRBV5-6	TRBJ2-2	ASSYVPQLLGPNTGELF
TRBV9	TRBJ2-1	ASSPAVSSYNEQF
TRBV12-3/TRBV12-4	TRBJ1-1	ASTTGVEAF
TRBV11-2	TRBJ2-1	ASSLGGSSYNEQF
TRBV7-2	TRBJ2-1	ASSLGLDNEQF
TRBV4-3	TRBJ2-2	ASSRTGWTGELF
TRBV5-6	TRBJ1-5	ASSLGGRISNQPQH
TRBV4-2	TRBJ2-1	ASSQGAGVGDGEQF
TRBV7-9	TRBJ2-5	ASSLGDRGRGETQY
TRBV14	TRBJ1-1	ASSLSWSSTEAF
TRBV30	TRBJ1-5	AWSTGLGNQPQH
TRBV13	TRBJ1-1	ASSLSRVTEAF
TRBV9	TRBJ1-5	ASSASQGQERQPQH
TRBV6-5	TRBJ1-4	ASSYSKGTANEKLF
TRBV7-2	TRBJ1-2	ASSLSGTGPNYGYT
TRBV5-1	TRBJ1-6	ASSLDRGNSPLH
TRBV28	TRBJ1-2	ASREGQNGYT
TRBV19	TRBJ1-5	ASSIKRQGAVGLHQPQH
TRBV5-1	TRBJ2-7	ASSSGPDRDYEQY
TRBV4-2	TRBJ2-3	ASSQDSVGGDTQY
TRBV9	TRBJ1-4	ASSPRTGSEKLF
TRBV7-2	TRBJ2-1	ASSLEGTGGFEQF
TRBV5-1	TRBJ2-7	ASRFGTGDYEQY
TRBV7-9	TRBJ1-2	ASSRNPGGTGYT
TRBV27	TRBJ1-5	ASSRGQVGNQPQH
TRBV18	TRBJ2-2	ASSPEVRTGELF
TRBV7-2	TRBJ2-1	ASSLGGRVSNEQF
TRBV12-3/TRBV12-4	TRBJ1-2	ASSLTANYGYT
TRBV5-1	TRBJ1-4	ASSFGRNEKLF
TRBV19	TRBJ2-7	ASSPGQGDEQY
TRBV10-3	TRBJ2-1	AISEPSGGRHNEQF
TRBV7-8	TRBJ1-1	ASSPLRGRVNTEAF
TRBV3-1/TRBV3-2	TRBJ2-7	ASSHLSSYEQY
TRBV10-3	TRBJ2-3	AIGDAKGGADTQY
TRBV6-5	TRBJ2-1	ASSPRQGAF
TRBV12-5	TRBJ1-5	ASGLATGFAQPQH
TRBV19	TRBJ1-3	ASRLTGNSGNTIY
TRBV7-9	TRBJ1-3	ASSFGQSRDTIY
TRBV9	TRBJ2-7	ASSVSSASEQY
TRBV5-4	TRBJ2-7	ASSSKSSYEQY
TRBV7-3	TRBJ1-1	ASSSLGTTEAF
TRBV9	TRBJ1-5	ASSVGTVGGQPQH
TRBV23-1	TRBJ1-2	ASGTGGSGYGYT
TRBV3-1/TRBV3-2	TRBJ2-7	ASSQAGAGRAYEQY
TRBV2	TRBJ1-2	ASSGQGDGYT
TRBV19	TRBJ2-7	ASSDGTGADEQY
TRBV4-3	TRBJ1-3	ASSQEDRAHGNTIY